The clone carrying this T cell receptor beta chain was detected only a few times. Its target is not known. Primers: 60 Vbeta forward and 13 Jbeta reverse. The assay was immunoSEQ multiplex PCR, and TCRdb's table has in-frame clones only and misses some. The top ten clones hold around 4.9% of a sample with fewer than 200,000 clones, roughly 74% of them seen once. The sample belongs to a study of cytomegalovirus exposure and HLA in healthy donors. Study-wide results and caveats: Many donors shared some public TCRs, even though most TCR sequences were rare. Later genetic work tied a missense DCLRE1C variant to beta-chain V and J trimming.

The sequence was collected from a male donor in good health and CMV-seronegative. Sequencing was performed on PBMCs.

CDR3: CASGLVHLRQGGDTQYF. CDR3 nucleotides: TGTGCTAGTGGTTTGGTACACTTGCGGCAGGGGGGCGATACGCAGTATTTT. This rearrangement joins TRBV12-5 to TRBJ2-3, with a tentative D call TRBD1 (7 bases). The CDR3 extends over 17 amino acids. Looked up from germline, CDR1 is LGHNT and CDR2 is FRNRAP. Trimming took 0 bases from V and 6 from J, leaving 19 bases between them.